This TCR beta chain was found in a study of shared clonotypes between healthy human individuals. The study, taken as a whole, reports: An expected dependence of interdonor clonotype sharing on sequencing depth was noted. Shared clonotypes: about 4.6% naive CD4, around 4% naive CD8, about 2.2% memory CD4, approximately 0.41% memory CD8. Researchers found naive subsets generally carried larger estimated richness than memory subsets. Generation probability values for non-shared clonotypes were lower than those for clonotypes shared by all four donors.

Sequencing used immunoSEQ multiplex PCR; TCRdb keeps in-frame clones, though not all of them. The table records around 1.4 million clones, roughly 98.5% of them present only once. Comment on this clone: Its target is not known.

The receptor comes from a man between 25 and 39 years old in good health. The sample comprised naive CD4+ T cells sorted from blood. Noted subset: CD45RA+ positively selected.

The chain's CDR3 is CASSVETGGADTQYF. The CDR3 coding sequence is TGTGCCAGCAGCGTAGAGACAGGGGGCGCAGATACGCAGTATTTT. V and J are TRBV9 and TRBJ2-3; 10 bases are shared with TRBD1. Germline assignment: CDR1 SGDLS and CDR2 YYNGEE. The V and J ends lost 0 bases and 4 bases, in that order; junction bases with no gene match: 2. This CDR3 has 15 residues. Full variable domain (missing parts from reference TRBV9 and TRBJ2-3): DSGVTQTPKHLITATGQRVTLRCSPRSGDLSVYWYQQSLDQGLQFLIQYYNGEERAKGNILERFSAQQFPDLHSELNLSSLELGDSALYFCASSVETGGADTQYFGPGTRLTVL.